This T cell receptor beta chain was observed in a study of T cells expressing NK-cell markers. Across the whole study: HCMV serostatus: seven of eight sequenced donors positive, one negative.

The CDR3 sequence is 13 residues long. Germline lookup yields CDR1 MRHNA and CDR2 SNTAGT. From the 5' RACE reads, TCRdb lists one entry per CDR3 protein and no DNA. Found here are around 2,000 distinct CDR3 sequences; the top ten clones hold about 70%. The source is a woman under 30 in good health. Sequencing was carried out using blood T cells: a sorted CD56 or NKG2C T cell subset, CD4+ or CD8+ T cells, or bulk PBMC T cells (not recorded which). The gene calls are TRBV6-4 and TRBJ2-1. The CDR3 loop is CASSMDYNNEQFF.